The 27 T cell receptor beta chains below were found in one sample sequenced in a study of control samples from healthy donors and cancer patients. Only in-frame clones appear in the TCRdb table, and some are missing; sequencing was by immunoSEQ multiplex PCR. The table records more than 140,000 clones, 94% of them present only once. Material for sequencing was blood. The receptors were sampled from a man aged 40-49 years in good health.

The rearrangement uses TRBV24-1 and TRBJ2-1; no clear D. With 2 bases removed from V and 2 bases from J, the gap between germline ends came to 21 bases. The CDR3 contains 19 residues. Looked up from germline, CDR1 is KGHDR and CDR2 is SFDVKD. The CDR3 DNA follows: TGTGCCACCAGTGATTCGCAGATCTCTCCACAAAGCGCCTACAATGAGCAGTTCTTC. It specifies CATSDSQISPQSAYNEQFF.

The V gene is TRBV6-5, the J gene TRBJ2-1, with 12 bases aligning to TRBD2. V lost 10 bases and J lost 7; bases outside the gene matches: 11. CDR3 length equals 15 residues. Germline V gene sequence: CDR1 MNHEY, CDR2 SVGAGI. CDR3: CATSETSGSYNEQFF. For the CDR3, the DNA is TGTGCCACCTCTGAGACTAGCGGGAGTTATAATGAGCAGTTCTTC.

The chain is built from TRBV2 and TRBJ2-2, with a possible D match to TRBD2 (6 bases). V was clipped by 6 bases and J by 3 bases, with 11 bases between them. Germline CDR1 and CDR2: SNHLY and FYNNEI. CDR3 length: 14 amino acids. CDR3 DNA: TGTGCCAGCAGGGACCGGGGGTACACCGGGGAGCTGTTTTTT. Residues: CASRDRGYTGELFF.

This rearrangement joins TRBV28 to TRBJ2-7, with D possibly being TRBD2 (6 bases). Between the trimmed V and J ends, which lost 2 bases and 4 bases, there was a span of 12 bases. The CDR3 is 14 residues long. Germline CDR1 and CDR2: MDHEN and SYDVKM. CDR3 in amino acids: CASSLGGWTYEQYF. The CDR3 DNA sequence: TGTGCCAGCAGTTTAGGGGGGTGGACGTACGAGCAGTACTTC.

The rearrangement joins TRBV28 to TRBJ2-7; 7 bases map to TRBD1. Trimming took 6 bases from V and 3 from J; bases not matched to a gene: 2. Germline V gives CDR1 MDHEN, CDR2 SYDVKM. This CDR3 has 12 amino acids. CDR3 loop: CASRDRIYEQYF. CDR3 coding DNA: TGTGCCAGCAGGGACAGGATCTACGAGCAGTACTTC.

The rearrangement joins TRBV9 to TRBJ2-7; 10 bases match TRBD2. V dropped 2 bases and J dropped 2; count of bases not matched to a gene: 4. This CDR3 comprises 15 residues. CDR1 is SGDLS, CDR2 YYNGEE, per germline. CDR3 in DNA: TGTGCCAGCAGCGTGGGACTAGCGTCCGCCTACGAGCAGTACTTC. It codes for CASSVGLASAYEQYF.

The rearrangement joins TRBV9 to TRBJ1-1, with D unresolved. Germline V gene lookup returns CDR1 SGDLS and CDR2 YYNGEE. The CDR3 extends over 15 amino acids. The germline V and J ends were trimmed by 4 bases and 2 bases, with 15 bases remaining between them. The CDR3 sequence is CASSPSAGSNTEAFF. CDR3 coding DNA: TGTGCCAGCAGCCCCTCAGCAGGTTCTAACACTGAAGCTTTCTTT.

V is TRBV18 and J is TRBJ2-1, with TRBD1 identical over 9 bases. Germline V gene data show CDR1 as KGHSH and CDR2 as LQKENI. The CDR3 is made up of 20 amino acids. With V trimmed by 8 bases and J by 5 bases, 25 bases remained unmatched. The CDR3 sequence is CASRHLPGQGFRRANNEQFF. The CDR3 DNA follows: TGTGCCAGCCGTCACTTACCGGGACAGGGCTTTCGGAGGGCTAACAATGAGCAGTTCTTC.

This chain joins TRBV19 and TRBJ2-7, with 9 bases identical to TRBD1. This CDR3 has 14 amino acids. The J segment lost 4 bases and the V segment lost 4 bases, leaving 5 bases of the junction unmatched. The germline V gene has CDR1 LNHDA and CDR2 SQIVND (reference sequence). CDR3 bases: TGTGCCAGTAGTAGCGGGACAGGGAATTACGAGCAGTACTTC. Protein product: CASSSGTGNYEQYF.

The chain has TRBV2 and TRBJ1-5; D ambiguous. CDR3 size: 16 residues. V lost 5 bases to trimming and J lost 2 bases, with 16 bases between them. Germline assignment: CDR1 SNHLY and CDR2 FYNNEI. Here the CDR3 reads CASSYYEPTGNQPQHF. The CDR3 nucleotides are TGTGCCAGCAGTTACTACGAGCCAACGGGCAATCAGCCCCAGCATTTT.

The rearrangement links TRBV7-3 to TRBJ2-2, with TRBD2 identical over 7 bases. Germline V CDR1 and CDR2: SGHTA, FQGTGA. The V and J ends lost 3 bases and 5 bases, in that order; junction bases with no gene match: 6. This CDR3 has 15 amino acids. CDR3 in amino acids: CASSLFGTTTGELFF. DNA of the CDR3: TGTGCCAGCAGCTTGTTTGGGACTACAACCGGGGAGCTGTTTTTT. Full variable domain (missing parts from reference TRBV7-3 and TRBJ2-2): GAGVSQTPSNKVTEKGKYVELRCDPISGHTALYWYRQSLGQGPEFLIYFQGTGAADDSGLPNDRFFAVRPEGSVSTLKIQRTERGDSAVYLCASSLFGTTTGELFFGEGSRLTVL.

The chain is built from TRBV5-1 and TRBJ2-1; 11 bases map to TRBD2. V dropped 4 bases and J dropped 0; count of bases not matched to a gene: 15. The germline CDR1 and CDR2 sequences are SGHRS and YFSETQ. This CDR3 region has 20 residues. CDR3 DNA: TGCGCCAGCAGCCGAGACCCGGGACTAGCGGCAATCAGCTCCTACAATGAGCAGTTCTTC. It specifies CASSRDPGLAAISSYNEQFF.

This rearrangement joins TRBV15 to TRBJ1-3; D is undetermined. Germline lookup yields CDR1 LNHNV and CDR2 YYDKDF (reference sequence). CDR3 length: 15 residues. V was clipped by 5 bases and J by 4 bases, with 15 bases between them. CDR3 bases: TGTGCCACCAGCCAAGACAATCGGTCCGGAAACACCATATATTTT. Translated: CATSQDNRSGNTIYF.

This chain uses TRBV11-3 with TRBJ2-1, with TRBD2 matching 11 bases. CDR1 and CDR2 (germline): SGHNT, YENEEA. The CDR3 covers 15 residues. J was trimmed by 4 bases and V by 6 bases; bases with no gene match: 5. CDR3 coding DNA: TGTGCCAGCAGTCGGCTAGCGGGGGGATACAATGAGCAGTTCTTC. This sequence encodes CASSRLAGGYNEQFF. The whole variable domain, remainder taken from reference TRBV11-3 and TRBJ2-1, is EAGVVQSPRYKIIEKKQPVAFWCNPISGHNTLYWYLQNLGQGPELLIRYENEEAVDDSQLPKDRFSAERLKGVDSTLKIQPAELGDSAVYLCASSRLAGGYNEQFFGPGTRLTVL.

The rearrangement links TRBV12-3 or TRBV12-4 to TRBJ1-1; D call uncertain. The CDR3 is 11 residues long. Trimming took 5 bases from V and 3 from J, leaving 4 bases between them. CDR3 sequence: CASSPDTEAFF. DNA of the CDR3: TGTGCCAGCAGTCCGGACACTGAAGCTTTCTTT.

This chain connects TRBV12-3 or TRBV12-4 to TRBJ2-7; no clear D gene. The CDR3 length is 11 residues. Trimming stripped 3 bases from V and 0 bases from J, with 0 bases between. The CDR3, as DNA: TGTGCCAGCAGTTTCTCCTACGAGCAGTACTTC. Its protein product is CASSFSYEQYF.

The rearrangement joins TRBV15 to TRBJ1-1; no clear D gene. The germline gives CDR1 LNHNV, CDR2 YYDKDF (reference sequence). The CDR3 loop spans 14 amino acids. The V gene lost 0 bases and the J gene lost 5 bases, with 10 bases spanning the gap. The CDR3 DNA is TGTGCCACCAGCAGAGACCCAGCGCAAACTGAAGCTTTCTTT. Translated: CATSRDPAQTEAFF.

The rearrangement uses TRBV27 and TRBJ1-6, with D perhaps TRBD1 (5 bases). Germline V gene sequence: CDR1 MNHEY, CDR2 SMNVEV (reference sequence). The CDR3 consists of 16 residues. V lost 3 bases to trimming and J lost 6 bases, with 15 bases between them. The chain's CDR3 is CASSFRDLKGNSPLHF. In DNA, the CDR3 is TGTGCCAGCAGTTTCCGGGACCTTAAGGGTAATTCACCCCTCCACTTT.

In DNA, the CDR3 is TGCAGCGTTGAAGATTTTGAACAGGGGGCGGGCCCCTATGGCTACACCTTC. Its translation: CSVEDFEQGAGPYGYTF. The gene calls are TRBV29-1 and TRBJ1-2, with 9 bases matching TRBD1. This CDR3 contains 17 residues. The germline V gene encodes CDR1 SQVTM and CDR2 ANQGSEA. V was clipped by 0 bases and J by 4 bases; unmatched bases: 12.

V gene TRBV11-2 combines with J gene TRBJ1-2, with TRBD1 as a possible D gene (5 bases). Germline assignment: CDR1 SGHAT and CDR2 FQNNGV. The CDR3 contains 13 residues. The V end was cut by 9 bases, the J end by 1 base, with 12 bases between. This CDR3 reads CASRQSYNYGYTF. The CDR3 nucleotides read TGTGCCAGTAGACAGAGTTATAACTATGGCTACACCTTC.

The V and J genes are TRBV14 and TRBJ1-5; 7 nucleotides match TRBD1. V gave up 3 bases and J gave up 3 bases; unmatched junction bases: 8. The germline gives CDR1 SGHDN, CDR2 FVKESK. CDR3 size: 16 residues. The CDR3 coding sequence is TGTGCCAGCAGCCATCGCGGGGACAGACCCAATCAGCCCCAGCATTTT. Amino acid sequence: CASSHRGDRPNQPQHF.

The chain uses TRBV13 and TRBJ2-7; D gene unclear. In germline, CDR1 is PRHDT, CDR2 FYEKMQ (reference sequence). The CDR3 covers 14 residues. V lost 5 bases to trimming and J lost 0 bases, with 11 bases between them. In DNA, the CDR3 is TGTGCCAGCAGCCCAGGACCTAGCTCCTACGAGCAGTACTTC. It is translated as CASSPGPSSYEQYF. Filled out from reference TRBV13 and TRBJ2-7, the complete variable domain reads AAGVIQSPRHLIKEKRETATLKCYPIPRHDTVYWYQQGPGQDPQFLISFYEKMQSDKGSIPDRFSAQQFSDYHSELNMSSLELGDSALYFCASSPGPSSYEQYFGPGTRLTVT.

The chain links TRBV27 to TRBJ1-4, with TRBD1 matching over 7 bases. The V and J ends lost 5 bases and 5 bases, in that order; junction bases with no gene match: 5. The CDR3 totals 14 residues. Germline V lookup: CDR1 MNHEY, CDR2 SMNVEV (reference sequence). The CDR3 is CASSRDRDNEKLFF. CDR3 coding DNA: TGTGCCAGCAGTCGTGACAGGGACAATGAAAAACTGTTTTTT. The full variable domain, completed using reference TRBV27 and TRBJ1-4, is EAQVTQNPRYLITVTGKKLTVTCSQNMNHEYMSWYRQDPGLGLRQIYYSMNVEVTDKGDVPEGYKVSRKEKRNFPLILESPSPNQTSLYFCASSRDRDNEKLFFGSGTQLSVL.

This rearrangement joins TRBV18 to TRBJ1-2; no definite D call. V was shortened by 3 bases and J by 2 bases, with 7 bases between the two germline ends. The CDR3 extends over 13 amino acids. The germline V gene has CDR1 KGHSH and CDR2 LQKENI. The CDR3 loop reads CASSPRRNYGYTF. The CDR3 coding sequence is TGTGCCAGCTCACCCCGACGGAACTATGGCTACACCTTC.

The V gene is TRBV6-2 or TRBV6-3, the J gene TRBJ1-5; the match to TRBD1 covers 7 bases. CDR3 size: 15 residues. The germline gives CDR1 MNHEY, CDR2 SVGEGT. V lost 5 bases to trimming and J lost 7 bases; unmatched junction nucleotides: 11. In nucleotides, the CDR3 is TGTGCCAGCAGTGGGGGAACAGGGGTGAGGCAGCCCCAGCATTTT. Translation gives CASSGGTGVRQPQHF.

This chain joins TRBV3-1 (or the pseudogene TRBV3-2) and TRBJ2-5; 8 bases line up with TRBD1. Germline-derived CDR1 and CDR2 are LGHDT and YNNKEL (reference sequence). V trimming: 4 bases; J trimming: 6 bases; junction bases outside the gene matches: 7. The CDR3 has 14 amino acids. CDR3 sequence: CASSPSGGSKTQYF. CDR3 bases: TGTGCCAGCAGCCCGTCAGGGGGCTCGAAGACCCAGTACTTC.

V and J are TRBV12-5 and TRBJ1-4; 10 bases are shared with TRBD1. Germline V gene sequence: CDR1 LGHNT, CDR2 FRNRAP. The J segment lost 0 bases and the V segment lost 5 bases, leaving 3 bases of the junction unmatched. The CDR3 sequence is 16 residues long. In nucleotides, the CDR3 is TGTGCTAGTGGTGGACAGGGGGTCACAACTAATGAAAAACTGTTTTTT. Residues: CASGGQGVTTNEKLFF.